Below are 10 T cell receptor beta chains sequenced from a single sample in a study of blood T cells in healthy people across ages. The authors ran a second PCR of about 6 to 11 cycles using a sample-barcoded 5' primer and a J-beta primer mix. TCRdb independently ran MiXCR on the 5' RACE reads; one entry per CDR3 protein. Of about 1,000,000 distinct CDR3 sequences listed, over 35% were seen once; the top ten hold about 19%. Specimen: blood. Source of these receptors: an older woman in good health.

The chain joins TRBV28 to TRBJ2-3, with unresolved D. CDR3 length: 14 amino acids. V was trimmed by 3 bases and J by 0 bases, leaving 7 bases between them. Per germline, CDR1 MDHEN and CDR2 SYDVKM. The CDR3 reads CASSFLWSTDTQYF. The CDR3 bases are TGTGCCAGCAGTTTTCTCTGGAGCACAGATACGCAGTATTTT.

The rearrangement links TRBV15 to TRBJ2-5, with 8 nucleotides matching TRBD2. The CDR3 contains 16 residues. CDR1 LNHNV and CDR2 YYDKDF come from the germline V gene (reference sequence). V gave up 1 base and J gave up 2 bases; unmatched junction bases: 6. CDR3 in amino acids: CATSRGTGGDQETQYF. In DNA, the CDR3 is TGTGCCACCAGCAGAGGTACGGGAGGGGATCAAGAGACCCAGTACTTC.

This clonotype was detected only a few times. The chain joins TRBV4-2 to TRBJ2-5; either TRBD1 or TRBD2 may supply D (5 bases each). CDR3 length equals 17 residues. Germline loops: CDR1 LGHNA, CDR2 YNFKEQ. V was trimmed by 0 bases and J by 5 bases, leaving 19 bases between them. The CDR3 spells CASSQDGTGRGMETQYF. For the CDR3, the DNA is TGTGCCAGCAGCCAAGATGGGACGGGCCGAGGCATGGAGACCCAGTACTTC.

This chain joins TRBV4-1 and TRBJ1-5, with a tentative D call TRBD1 (6 bases). V dropped 0 bases and J dropped 0 bases, with 15 bases sitting between them. The CDR3 length is 18 residues. CDR1 is MGHRA, CDR2 YSYEKL, per germline. The CDR3, as DNA: TGCGCCAGCAGCCAAGAACCGGGACACCCATATAGCAATCAGCCCCAGCATTTT. Protein: CASSQEPGHPYSNQPQHF.

The chain joins TRBV20-1 to TRBJ2-1, with TRBD2 as a possible D gene (6 bases). Trimming shortened V by 1 base and J by 1 base, and 11 bases separated the two germline ends. In germline, CDR1 is DFQATT, CDR2 SNEGSKA (reference sequence). The CDR3 has 15 residues. The CDR3 DNA sequence: TGCAGTGCTAGAGCACGGGGACTTTCCTACAATGAGCAGTTCTTC. Protein: CSARARGLSYNEQFF.

This clonotype was seen just once. The chain uses TRBV7-9 and TRBJ2-1, with D unresolved. Per the germline V gene, CDR1 is SEHNR and CDR2 is FQNEAQ (reference sequence). Trimming took off 4 bases at V and 9 bases at J, with 10 bases between the two ends. This CDR3 spans 12 amino acids. The CDR3 here is CASSSEWGEQFF. The CDR3 nucleotides read TGTGCCAGCAGCTCCGAGTGGGGTGAGCAGTTCTTC.

Only a few counts were recorded for this clonotype. This chain joins TRBV14 and TRBJ2-4; 8 bases fit TRBD1. The end of the DNA is better explained by TRBJ2-7, so the J call may be wrong. Germline-derived CDR1 and CDR2 are SGHDN and FVKESK. There are 16 residues in the CDR3. The CDR3 DNA reads TGTGCCAGCAGCCAAGATATGGGCAGGGGGCGAAACGAGCAGTACTTC. This encodes CASSQDMGRGRNEQYF.

The rearrangement joins TRBV6-5 to TRBJ2-4; a possible D gene is TRBD2 (6 bases). This CDR3 has 14 amino acids. Germline CDR1 reads MNHEY; CDR2 reads SVGAGI. V was clipped by 6 bases and J by 3 bases, with 12 bases between them. CDR3 in amino acids: CASRFSGDKNIQYF. Here the CDR3 DNA reads TGTGCCAGCAGGTTTTCGGGGGACAAAAACATTCAGTACTTC.

This clonotype has a handful of counts. This rearrangement joins TRBV20-1 to TRBJ2-7; D perhaps matches TRBD1 (7 bases). The end of the DNA is better explained by TRBJ2-4, so the J call may be wrong. CDR3 length: 12 amino acids. Germline V gene sequence: CDR1 DFQATT, CDR2 SNEGSKA (reference sequence). The CDR3 DNA reads as TGCAGTGTACAGCAGGGGGGCTACATTCAGTACTTC. Encoded protein: CSVQQGGYIQYF.

This clonotype was counted a few times. The CDR3 is CSVQGLAYSYNEQFF. CDR3 DNA sequence: TGCAGCGTTCAGGGACTAGCGTACTCCTACAATGAGCAGTTCTTC. The chain carries TRBV29-1 and TRBJ2-1; 10 bases agree with TRBD2. J lost 0 bases, V lost 5 bases, and 4 bases had no gene match. Germline V gives CDR1 SQVTM, CDR2 ANQGSEA. This CDR3 has 15 amino acids.